This T cell receptor beta chain was recorded in a study of blood T cell repertoires in COVID-19. Study in general: The United States, Italy and Spain supplied acute and convalescent COVID-19 samples. Sources were T cells, B-cell-depleted T cells, or PBMCs; the material itself was cDNA or gDNA.

Original methodology: The authors estimated nucleated cell counts from reference gene primer amplification. Using immunoSEQ multiplex PCR, the repertoire was profiled, and TCRdb retains in-frame clones only, with some absent. V, J and clone size reflect that table, while D and trimming were determined from the DNA. This sample yields about 200,000 clones, of which under 90% are seen a single time; more than 5.5% belongs to the top ten. V was pared by 2 bases and J by 4 bases, with 6 bases of the junction left unmatched. The CDR3 extends over 15 amino acids. In germline, CDR1 is SGHTA, CDR2 FQGTGA. The sample taken for sequencing was peripheral blood. The sequence derives from a man older than 75 with acute or convalescent COVID-19. The rearrangement uses TRBV7-3 and TRBJ2-5; 8 bases map to TRBD1. CDR3 sequence: CASSLLGQGPETQYF. In DNA form, the CDR3 reads TGTGCCAGCAGCTTACTTGGACAGGGCCCAGAGACCCAGTACTTC.